This entry lists 16 T cell receptor beta chains sequenced from one sample in a study of early stage breast cancer tumors. Profiled with immunoSEQ multiplex PCR; TCRdb holds only in-frame clones, not every one. The repertoire consists of about 36,000 clones, with under 80% occurring once and the leading ten covering about 6.8%. The sample consisted of blood. The receptors were gathered from a person aged 60 to 70 with breast cancer.

This rearrangement joins TRBV5-1 to TRBJ2-1; 9 bases line up with TRBD1. Germline CDR1 reads SGHRS; CDR2 reads YFSETQ. V was clipped by 2 bases and J by 7 bases; unmatched bases: 7. The CDR3 runs to 15 residues. CDR3 sequence reads: CASSFGQGYSNEQFF. The CDR3 DNA reads as TGCGCCAGCAGCTTCGGACAGGGGTATTCGAATGAGCAGTTCTTC.

In nucleotides, the CDR3 is TGTGCCAGCAGTGACGGTTGGTATAGCAATCAGCCCCAGCATTTT. As protein: CASSDGWYSNQPQHF. The V and J genes are TRBV6-6 and TRBJ1-5, with D uncertain. CDR3 length: 15 amino acids. Germline V lookup: CDR1 MNHNY, CDR2 SVGAGI (reference sequence). Trimming took off 5 bases at V and 0 bases at J, with 11 bases between the two ends.

Only one count was recorded for this clone. V usage is TRBV18 and J usage is TRBJ2-7; 14 bases line up with TRBD2. The J segment lost 4 bases and the V segment lost 6 bases, leaving 8 bases of the junction unmatched. This CDR3 has 16 residues. Germline V gene lookup returns CDR1 KGHSH and CDR2 LQKENI. The chain's CDR3 is CASSAGTSGSQYEQYF. In DNA form, the CDR3 reads TGTGCCAGCTCGGCCGGGACTAGCGGGAGCCAGTACGAGCAGTACTTC.

In its sample, this clone was seen a few times. V and J are TRBV18 and TRBJ1-1; D uncertain. With 10 bases removed from V and 4 bases from J, the gap between germline ends came to 16 bases. This CDR3 has 13 residues. The germline gives CDR1 KGHSH, CDR2 LQKENI. CDR3 loop: CATSRVGATEAFF. The CDR3 nucleotides are TGTGCCACCTCTCGGGTCGGTGCCACTGAAGCTTTCTTT.

The chain couples TRBV15 to TRBJ1-4; 11 bases align to TRBD1. The ends lost 4 bases at V and 0 bases at J; junction bases unmatched: 10. Germline V CDR1 and CDR2: LNHNV, YYDKDF (reference sequence). CDR3 length: 19 residues. CDR3 sequence: CATSTGDRGTLSTNEKLFF. CDR3 bases: TGTGCCACCAGCACAGGGGACAGGGGGACACTATCAACTAATGAAAAACTGTTTTTT. Complete variable domain (other parts from reference TRBV15 and TRBJ1-4): DAMVIQNPRYQVTQFGKPVTLSCSQTLNHNVMYWYQQKSSQAPKLLFHYYDKDFNNEADTPDNFQSRRPNTSFCFLDIRSPGLGDTAMYLCATSTGDRGTLSTNEKLFFGSGTQLSVL.

The V call is TRBV6-5, the J call TRBJ1-3; TRBD1 is a possible D gene (6 bases). CDR3 length: 15 residues. The V end was cut by 2 bases, the J end by 0 bases, with 8 bases between. The germline V gene has CDR1 MNHEY and CDR2 SVGAGI. CDR3: CASSYTGSSGNTIYF. The CDR3 nucleotides read TGTGCCAGCAGTTACACAGGGAGCTCTGGAAACACCATATATTTT.

J is TRBJ1-5 and V is TRBV4-2; D not resolved. The germline V and J ends were trimmed by 0 bases and 7 bases, with 13 bases remaining between them. Germline lookup yields CDR1 LGHNA and CDR2 YNFKEQ. CDR3 size: 15 residues. The CDR3 nucleotides are TGTGCCAGCAGCCAAGATTCGACGGTCCGCCAGCCCCAGCATTTT. It yields the protein CASSQDSTVRQPQHF.

V is TRBV6-1 and J is TRBJ1-5; D remains ambiguous. CDR1 is MNHNS, CDR2 SASEGT, per germline. V shed 8 bases and J shed 1 base, with 9 bases lying between them. CDR3 length: 13 residues. CDR3 in DNA: TGTGCCAGCGAGGCCAGAAGCAATCAGCCCCAGCATTTT. Translated, it gives CASEARSNQPQHF.

The chain carries TRBV19 and TRBJ1-4, with 8 bases aligning to TRBD1. CDR1 and CDR2 from the germline V gene are LNHDA and SQIVND (reference sequence). V was clipped by 3 bases and J by 7 bases; unmatched bases: 4. The CDR3 runs 14 residues. The DNA for the CDR3 is TGTGCCAGTAGTATCCAGGGGGCTGGTGAAAAACTGTTTTTT. Amino acids: CASSIQGAGEKLFF.

This rearrangement joins TRBV6-6 to TRBJ1-1; weak D call: TRBD1 (5 bases). CDR1 MNHNY and CDR2 SVGAGI come from the germline V gene (reference sequence). The V end lost 6 bases, the J end lost 1 base, and 9 bases lay between the germline ends. The CDR3 covers 13 residues. CDR3 amino acids: CASRSQGNTEAFF. The CDR3, as DNA: TGTGCCAGCAGATCTCAGGGGAACACTGAAGCTTTCTTT.

The V call is TRBV7-9, the J call TRBJ1-2; D not certain. The CDR3 has 14 residues. The germline V gene encodes CDR1 SEHNR and CDR2 FQNEAQ (reference sequence). The V end was cut by 1 base, the J end by 1 base, with 7 bases between. The CDR3 nucleotides read TGTGCCAGCAGCTTAGTCTCTAGTAACTATGGCTACACCTTC. Protein product: CASSLVSSNYGYTF.

The CDR3 region has the DNA TGCGCCAGCAGCCAAGAGAGGGTCGGCAACGGCTACACCTTC. Translating gives CASSQERVGNGYTF. V usage is TRBV4-1 and J usage is TRBJ1-2; D unresolved. The germline V gene encodes CDR1 MGHRA and CDR2 YSYEKL. There are 14 residues in the CDR3. V was trimmed by 0 bases and J by 8 bases, leaving 13 bases between them.

The chain is built from TRBV5-4 and TRBJ2-3; 10 positions agree with TRBD1. This CDR3 region has 15 residues. CDR1 is SGHNT, CDR2 YYREEE, per germline (reference sequence). V gave up 2 bases and J gave up 3 bases; unmatched junction bases: 3. The CDR3 coding sequence is TGTGCCAGCAGCTTAAGGGACAGGGGAACAGATACGCAGTATTTT. It encodes CASSLRDRGTDTQYF.

V usage is TRBV5-4 and J usage is TRBJ2-1, with D possibly matching TRBD2 (6 bases). This CDR3 is 15 amino acids long. The V gene lost 2 bases and the J gene lost 9 bases, with 18 bases spanning the gap. Germline V lookup: CDR1 SGHNT, CDR2 YYREEE (reference sequence). The CDR3 DNA follows: TGTGCCAGCAGCTTAGGAGCGGGTCCCACTTCTGAGCAGTTCTTC. Its translation is CASSLGAGPTSEQFF. Combining the CDR3 with reference TRBV5-4 and TRBJ2-1 gives the whole variable domain ETGVTQSPTHLIKTRGQQVTLRCSSQSGHNTVSWYQQALGQGPQFIFQYYREEENGRGNFPPRFSGLQFPNYSSELNVNALELDDSALYLCASSLGAGPTSEQFFGPGTRLTVL.

V and J are TRBV5-7 and TRBJ1-1; D uncertain. TRBV5-7 is known as an ORF, though its function is uncertain. This CDR3 is built from 14 residues. With 3 bases removed from V and 4 bases from J, the gap between germline ends came to 13 bases. As DNA, the CDR3 is TGTGCCAGCAGCTACCAGGAGGGTGTCACTGAAGCTTTCTTT. This codes for CASSYQEGVTEAFF.

The gene calls are TRBV9 and TRBJ1-2, with a weak D call TRBD1 (5 bases). CDR3 size: 14 residues. Germline-derived CDR1 and CDR2 are SGDLS and YYNGEE. The V and J ends lost 6 bases and 2 bases respectively, with 14 bases between them. CDR3 in DNA: TGTGCCAGCAACCCTTGGGGGGGAAACTATGGCTACACCTTC. Its protein is CASNPWGGNYGYTF.